The present T cell receptor (beta chain) was sequenced within a study of blood T cell repertoires in COVID-19. Looked up from germline, CDR1 is LNHNV and CDR2 is YYDKDF (reference sequence). The CDR3 length is 13 residues. The ends lost 1 base at V and 4 bases at J; junction bases unmatched: 0. The repertoire was sequenced with immunoSEQ multiplex PCR; TCRdb's copy has only in-frame clones and lacks some. The data contain 100,000 to 140,000 clones, about 89% of them singletons. The rearrangement uses TRBV15 and TRBJ2-5; 7 bases map to TRBD2. The source is a woman aged 30 to 39 with acute or convalescent COVID-19. Sequencing used peripheral blood. CDR3 residues: CATSRGGGETQYF. CDR3 DNA: TGTGCCACCAGCAGAGGGGGGGGAGAGACCCAGTACTTC.